A single sample is the source of the 27 T cell receptor beta chains below, sequenced in a study of CD8+ T cells in alopecia areata. RNA extraction was followed by reverse transcription into cDNA, which acted as the sequencing template. Some clones are missing from TCRdb's copy, which holds only in-frame ones; the method was immunoSEQ multiplex PCR. The data hold 150,000 to 200,000 clones, with roughly 60% observed a single time. Treatment: oral pan-JAK inhibitor, 5-10 mg twice daily. Sequenced here: CD4+ T cells sorted from blood, sampled at week 24, from a patient treated with tofacitinib. The receptors shown here come from a human donor with alopecia areata.

This clone has a handful of counts. The V and J genes are TRBV30 and TRBJ1-4, with unresolved D. The germline V gene has CDR1 GTSNPN and CDR2 SVGIG (reference sequence). V was cut by 5 bases and J by 1 base, with 5 bases left in between. The CDR3 contains 12 residues. CDR3: CAWGGTNEKLFF. For the CDR3, the DNA is TGTGCCTGGGGAGGAACTAATGAAAAACTGTTTTTT.

The chain employs TRBV5-6 and TRBJ2-5; perhaps TRBD1 as D (6 bases). Germline CDR1 is SGHDT and CDR2 is YYEEEE. Between the trimmed V and J ends, which lost 6 bases and 2 bases, there was a span of 11 bases. The CDR3 runs 13 residues. The CDR3 protein is CASTLGGQETQYF. CDR3 in DNA: TGTGCCAGCACCCTAGGGGGACAAGAGACCCAGTACTTC.

CDR3 residues: CSAGYEQYF. CDR3 bases: TGCAGTGCTGGTTACGAGCAGTACTTC. The V call is TRBV20-1, the J call TRBJ2-5; D is undetermined. The DNA matches TRBJ2-7 better at its end, which makes the J call doubtful. The length of the CDR3 is 9 residues. The germline V gene has CDR1 DFQATT and CDR2 SNEGSKA (reference sequence).

Only a few counts were recorded for this clone. The V and J genes are TRBV25-1 and TRBJ1-2; 12 bases line up with TRBD1. Germline V gene sequence: CDR1 MGHDK, CDR2 SYGVNS. CDR3 length: 16 residues. V dropped 8 bases and J dropped 7; count of bases not matched to a gene: 14. CDR3 sequence (DNA): TGTGCCAGCCACGGCACTCTGGGACAGGGGGCCAGTGGCTACACCTTC. Residues: CASHGTLGQGASGYTF.

This chain links TRBV15 with TRBJ2-2; D is ambiguous. Trimming pared 0 bases from V and 2 bases from J, leaving 10 bases between. Germline lookup yields CDR1 LNHNV and CDR2 YYDKDF (reference sequence). The CDR3 length is 16 residues. CDR3 nucleotide sequence: TGTGCCACCAGCAGAGAGTACGGAAAAAACACCGGGGAGCTGTTTTTT. Translated: CATSREYGKNTGELFF.

The chain is built from TRBV7-2 and TRBJ1-6; D is perhaps TRBD1 (6 bases). V was cut by 5 bases and J by 8 bases, with 13 bases left in between. Per the germline V gene, CDR1 is SGHTA and CDR2 is FQGNSA. CDR3 length: 14 amino acids. The CDR3 DNA reads TGTGCCAGCAGCCAATCTAGGACAGATTCACCCCTCCACTTT. It yields the protein CASSQSRTDSPLHF.

The sample holds a few counts of this clone. The chain uses TRBV29-1 and TRBJ1-1, with D possibly being TRBD1 (6 bases). Germline loops: CDR1 SQVTM, CDR2 ANQGSEA. The CDR3 length is 15 residues. V was clipped by 2 bases and J by 0 bases, with 13 bases between them. This chain's CDR3 is CSVEYQGIMNTEAFF. As DNA, the CDR3 is TGCAGCGTTGAATACCAGGGGATAATGAACACTGAAGCTTTCTTT.

This clone showed up just a few times. At one end, the junction sequence differs from germline, possibly due to a read error. This chain joins TRBV5-1 and TRBJ1-6; no definite D call. The CDR3 is 16 amino acids. The germline V gene encodes CDR1 SGHRS and CDR2 YFSETQ. The CDR3 coding sequence is TGCGCCAGCAGCTTGCACGAGGCCTCCGATAATTCACCCCTCCACTTT. Translating gives CASSLHEASDNSPLHF. Supplemented by reference TRBV5-1 and TRBJ1-6, the full variable domain reads KAGVTQTPRYLIKTRGQQVTLSCSPISGHRSVSWYQQTPGQGLQFLFEYFSETQRNKGNFPGRFSGRQFSNSRSEMNVSTLELGDSALYLCASSLHEASDNSPLHFGNGTRLTVT.

This clone is a singleton in its sample. One junction end does not reproduce the germline sequence, and a read error may be involved. The DNA for the CDR3 is TGCGCCAGCAGTCAAGGAGTGTACAATGAGCAGTTCTTC. It translates to CASSQGVYNEQFF. V gene TRBV4-1 combines with J gene TRBJ2-1; D unresolved. The length of the CDR3 is 13 residues. Per germline, CDR1 MGHRA and CDR2 YSYEKL.

The CDR3 protein is CASSLSGTANTYEQYF. The CDR3 region has the DNA TGTGCCAGCAGCTTGAGCGGGACAGCGAATACCTACGAGCAGTACTTC. This sequence joins TRBV11-2 and TRBJ2-7; D is tentatively TRBD1 or TRBD2 (7 bases each). V shed 3 bases and J shed 2 bases, with 17 bases lying between them. Germline CDR1 and CDR2: SGHAT and FQNNGV. There are 16 residues in the CDR3.

V and J are TRBV7-2 and TRBJ2-5, with 7 bases matching TRBD1. V trimming: 3 bases; J trimming: 1 base; junction bases outside the gene matches: 2. Germline V lookup: CDR1 SGHTA, CDR2 FQGNSA. CDR3 length: 14 residues. The CDR3 protein is CASSFAGGQETQYF. The CDR3, as DNA: TGTGCCAGCAGCTTCGCAGGGGGCCAAGAGACCCAGTACTTC.

This clone came up a few times. The chain links TRBV27 to TRBJ2-2; TRBD1 matches 10 bases. V lost 0 bases, J lost 5 bases, and 9 bases stayed unmatched. Germline CDR1 is MNHEY and CDR2 is SMNVEV (reference sequence). CDR3 length: 18 residues. The DNA for the CDR3 is TGTGCCAGCAGTTTATCTTACCAACGACAGGGGGCAACCGGGGAGCTGTTTTTT. Residues: CASSLSYQRQGATGELFF.

This chain joins TRBV29-1 and TRBJ1-4; D is undetermined. V was cut by 4 bases and J by 3 bases, with 12 bases left in between. The V gene's germline CDR1 is SQVTM and CDR2 ANQGSEA. This CDR3 has 14 amino acids. CDR3 sequence (DNA): TGCAGCGTTGCCGTCGGGCCAGCTAATGAAAAACTGTTTTTT. Amino acid sequence: CSVAVGPANEKLFF.

The chain is built from TRBV7-2 and TRBJ1-1; TRBD1 is a possible D gene (5 bases). V lost 5 bases and J 0 bases, leaving 13 bases between the germline ends. The CDR3 is made up of 15 amino acids. Germline V CDR1 and CDR2: SGHTA, FQGNSA. The CDR3 DNA is TGTGCCAGCAGCCCCCCGGACACCTTGAACACTGAAGCTTTCTTT. It translates to CASSPPDTLNTEAFF. The full variable domain, in which reference TRBV7-2 and TRBJ1-1 provide the parts outside the CDR3, is GAGVSQSPSNKVTEKGKDVELRCDPISGHTALYWYRQSLGQGLEFLIYFQGNSAPDKSGLPSDRFSAERTGGSVSTLTIQRTQQEDSAVYLCASSPPDTLNTEAFFGQGTRLTVV.

This chain uses TRBV15 with TRBJ1-1; no clear D gene. The length of the CDR3 is 13 residues. Between the trimmed V and J ends, which lost 5 bases and 3 bases, there was a span of 10 bases. Germline CDR1 is LNHNV and CDR2 is YYDKDF (reference sequence). The CDR3, as DNA: TGTGCCACCAGCGTTAAGAGGGACACTGAAGCTTTCTTT. Protein product: CATSVKRDTEAFF.

The gene calls are TRBV29-1 and TRBJ1-1, with a possible D match to TRBD1 (5 bases). The CDR3 runs to 13 residues. V shed 6 bases and J shed 2 bases, with 13 bases lying between them. The germline V gene has CDR1 SQVTM and CDR2 ANQGSEA. For the CDR3, the DNA is TGCAGCGTGGATAAAGGACACAACACTGAAGCTTTCTTT. This codes for CSVDKGHNTEAFF.

In its sample, this clone was seen a few times. The genes are TRBV6-6 and TRBJ1-1; D may be TRBD1 (5 bases). Trimming stripped 9 bases from V and 9 bases from J, with 17 bases between. CDR3 length: 12 amino acids. Germline CDR1 MNHNY, CDR2 SVGAGI (reference sequence). CDR3 residues: CASGRGIYQAFF. CDR3 bases: TGTGCCAGTGGAAGGGGAATCTACCAAGCTTTCTTT.

This rearrangement joins TRBV19 to TRBJ2-5, with 9 bases identical to TRBD1. CDR3 length: 15 residues. Germline V gives CDR1 LNHDA, CDR2 SQIVND (reference sequence). V was pared by 4 bases and J by 4 bases, with 7 bases of the junction left unmatched. CDR3 sequence reads: CASSRTGAISETQYF. The CDR3 DNA is TGTGCCAGTAGTAGGACAGGGGCCATCTCAGAGACCCAGTACTTC.

The chain carries TRBV30 and TRBJ2-2; D unresolved. CDR3 length: 17 residues. V lost 2 bases to trimming and J lost 4 bases, with 20 bases between them. Germline V gene sequence: CDR1 GTSNPN, CDR2 SVGIG (reference sequence). The CDR3 DNA reads as TGTGCCTGGAGTACTATATTGGTCAGTAGGGCCACCGGGGAGCTGTTTTTT. Its protein product is CAWSTILVSRATGELFF.

This chain links TRBV5-1 with TRBJ2-6, with D unclear. CDR3 length: 18 residues. Per germline, CDR1 SGHRS and CDR2 YFSETQ. V was clipped by 0 bases and J by 0 bases, with 13 bases between them. The DNA for the CDR3 is TGCGCCAGCAGCTTGGGGCAAGCTACCTACTCTGGGGCCAACGTCCTGACTTTC. Translation gives CASSLGQATYSGANVLTF.

The chain uses TRBV5-5 and TRBJ2-5; D uncertain. CDR1 SGHKS and CDR2 YYEKEE come from the germline V gene (reference sequence). The V end was cut by 0 bases, the J end by 1 base, with 7 bases between. This CDR3 spans 14 amino acids. CDR3 coding DNA: TGTGCCAGCAGCTTGGTCGCCAGCCAAGAGACCCAGTACTTC. Its translation: CASSLVASQETQYF.

With regard to this clone: Other nucleotide sequences from this sample produce the same CDR3. V and J are TRBV29-1 and TRBJ1-2; D may be TRBD1 (5 bases). Germline assignment: CDR1 SQVTM and CDR2 ANQGSEA. This CDR3 has 13 residues. Trimming shortened V by 1 base and J by 0 bases, and 6 bases separated the two germline ends. CDR3 amino acids: CSVEVGPNYGYTF. The CDR3 nucleotides read TGCAGCGTTGAAGTGGGACCTAACTATGGCTACACCTTC.

The chain carries TRBV11-2 and TRBJ2-3, with D tentatively TRBD2 (6 bases). Germline V CDR1 and CDR2: SGHAT, FQNNGV. The CDR3 contains 13 residues. V was trimmed by 5 bases and J by 4 bases, leaving 10 bases between them. This chain's CDR3 is CASSPRLADTQYF. In DNA form, the CDR3 reads TGTGCCAGCAGCCCCAGACTAGCAGATACGCAGTATTTT. Full variable domain (remainder filled in from reference TRBV11-2 and TRBJ2-3): EAGVAQSPRYKIIEKRQSVAFWCNPISGHATLYWYQQILGQGPKLLIQFQNNGVVDDSQLPKDRFSAERLKGVDSTLKIQPAKLEDSAVYLCASSPRLADTQYFGPGTRLTVL.

The V call is TRBV11-2, the J call TRBJ1-2; possible D gene TRBD1, 5 bases. With 3 bases removed from V and 0 bases from J, the gap between germline ends came to 11 bases. This CDR3 has 15 residues. Germline values: CDR1 SGHAT, CDR2 FQNNGV. The CDR3 DNA reads as TGTGCCAGCAGCTTGGGGACGAGCACTAACTATGGCTACACCTTC. It translates to CASSLGTSTNYGYTF.

This clone was seen a single time. J is TRBJ1-1 and V is TRBV27; a weak D match, TRBD1 (6 bases). The CDR3 is made up of 15 amino acids. Trimming took 5 bases from V and 4 from J, leaving 17 bases between them. CDR1 MNHEY and CDR2 SMNVEV come from the germline V gene (reference sequence). CDR3 in DNA: TGTGCCAGCAGTCCAGAAACAGGGTTAGCCACTGAAGCTTTCTTT. Protein: CASSPETGLATEAFF.

The chain couples TRBV4-3 to TRBJ1-1, with D unresolved. Germline V gives CDR1 LGHNA, CDR2 YSLEER. This CDR3 has 14 residues. V gave up 0 bases and J gave up 4 bases, with 9 bases separating them. CDR3 sequence reads: CASSQDWVGTEAFF. CDR3 bases: TGCGCCAGCAGCCAAGATTGGGTGGGCACTGAAGCTTTCTTT.

Comments on this clone: Different DNA sequences within this sample yield the same CDR3. The chain recombines TRBV30 with TRBJ1-5; D perhaps matches TRBD1 (6 bases). Between the trimmed V and J ends, which lost 1 base and 6 bases, there was a span of 10 bases. Germline CDR1 GTSNPN, CDR2 SVGIG (reference sequence). The CDR3 is 13 residues long. The CDR3 DNA reads TGTGCCTGGAGTGGGGGGGGCACTCAGCCCCAGCATTTT. Translating gives CAWSGGGTQPQHF.